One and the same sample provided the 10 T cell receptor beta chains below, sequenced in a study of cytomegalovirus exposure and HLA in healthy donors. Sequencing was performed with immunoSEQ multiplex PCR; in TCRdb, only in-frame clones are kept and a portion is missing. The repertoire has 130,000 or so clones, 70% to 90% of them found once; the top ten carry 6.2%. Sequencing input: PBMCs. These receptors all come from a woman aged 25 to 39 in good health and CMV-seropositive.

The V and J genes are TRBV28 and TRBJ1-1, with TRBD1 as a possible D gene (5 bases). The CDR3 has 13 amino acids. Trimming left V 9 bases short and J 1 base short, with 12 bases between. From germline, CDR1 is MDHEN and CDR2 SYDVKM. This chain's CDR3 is CASGDWKNTEAFF. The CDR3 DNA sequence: TGTGCCAGTGGGGACTGGAAGAACACTGAAGCTTTCTTT.

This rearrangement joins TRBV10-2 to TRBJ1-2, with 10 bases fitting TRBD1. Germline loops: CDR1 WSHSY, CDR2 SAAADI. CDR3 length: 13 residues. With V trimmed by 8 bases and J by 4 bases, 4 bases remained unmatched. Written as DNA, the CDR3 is TGCGCCAGCGGGCGGGACAGGGGCTATGGCTACACCTTC. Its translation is CASGRDRGYGYTF.

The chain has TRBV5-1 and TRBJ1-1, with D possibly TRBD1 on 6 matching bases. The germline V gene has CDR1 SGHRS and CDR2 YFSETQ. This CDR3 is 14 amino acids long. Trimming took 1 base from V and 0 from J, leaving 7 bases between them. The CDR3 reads CASSLRTVNTEAFF. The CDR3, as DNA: TGCGCCAGCAGCTTGAGGACAGTGAACACTGAAGCTTTCTTT.

CDR3 sequence reads: CASSVRTSANYEQYF. CDR3 bases: TGTGCCAGCAGTGTACGGACTAGCGCGAACTACGAGCAGTACTTC. The chain has TRBV28 and TRBJ2-7; 9 nucleotides line up with TRBD2. Losses at the gene ends were 5 bases for V and 3 bases for J; bases not matched to a gene: 8. CDR3 length equals 15 residues. Germline V gene sequence: CDR1 MDHEN, CDR2 SYDVKM.

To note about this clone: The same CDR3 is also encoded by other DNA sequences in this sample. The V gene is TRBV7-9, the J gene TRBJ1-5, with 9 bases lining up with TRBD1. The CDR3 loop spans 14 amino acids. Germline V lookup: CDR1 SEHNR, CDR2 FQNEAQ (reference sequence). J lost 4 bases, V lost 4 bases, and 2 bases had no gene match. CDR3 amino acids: CASSSTGGNQPQHF. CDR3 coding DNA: TGTGCCAGCAGCTCGACAGGGGGAAATCAGCCCCAGCATTTT.

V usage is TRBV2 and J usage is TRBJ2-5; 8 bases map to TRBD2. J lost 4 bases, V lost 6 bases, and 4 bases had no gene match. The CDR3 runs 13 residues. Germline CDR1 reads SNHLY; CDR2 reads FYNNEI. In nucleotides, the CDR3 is TGTGCCAGCAGCTCAGCGGGAGTAGAGACCCAGTACTTC. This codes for CASSSAGVETQYF.

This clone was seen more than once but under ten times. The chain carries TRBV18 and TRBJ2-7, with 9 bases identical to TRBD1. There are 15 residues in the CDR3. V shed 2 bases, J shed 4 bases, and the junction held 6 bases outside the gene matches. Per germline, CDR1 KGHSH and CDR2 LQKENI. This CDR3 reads CASSPRTGEDYEQYF. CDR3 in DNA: TGTGCCAGCTCACCAAGGACAGGGGAAGATTACGAGCAGTACTTC. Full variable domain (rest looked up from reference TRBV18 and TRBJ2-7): NAGVMQNPRHLVRRRGQEARLRCSPMKGHSHVYWYRQLPEEGLKFMVYLQKENIIDESGMPKERFSAEFPKEGPSILRIQQVVRGDSAAYFCASSPRTGEDYEQYFGPGTRLTVT.

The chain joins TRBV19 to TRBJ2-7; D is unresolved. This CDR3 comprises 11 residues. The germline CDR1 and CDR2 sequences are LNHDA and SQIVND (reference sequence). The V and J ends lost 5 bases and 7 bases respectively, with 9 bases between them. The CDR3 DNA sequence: TGTGCCAGTAGTCTCTTCGGGGAGCAGTACTTC. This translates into CASSLFGEQYF.

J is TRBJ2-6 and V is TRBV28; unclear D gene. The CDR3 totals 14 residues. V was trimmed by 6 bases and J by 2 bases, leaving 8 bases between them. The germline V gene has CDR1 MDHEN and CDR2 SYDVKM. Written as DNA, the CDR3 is TGTGCCAGCAGGAGTTCGACTGGGGCCAACGTCCTGACTTTC. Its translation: CASRSSTGANVLTF.

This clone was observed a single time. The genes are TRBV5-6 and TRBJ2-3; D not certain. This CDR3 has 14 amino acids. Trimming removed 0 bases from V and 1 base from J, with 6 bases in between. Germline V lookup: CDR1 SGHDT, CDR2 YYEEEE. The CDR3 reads CASSLGAGTDTQYF. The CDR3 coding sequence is TGTGCCAGCAGCTTGGGAGCCGGCACAGATACGCAGTATTTT.